These 9 T cell receptor beta chains share one sample of origin, sequenced in a study of blood T cell repertoires in COVID-19. TCRdb keeps only in-frame clones here, not all; method: immunoSEQ multiplex PCR. The repertoire has about 62,000 clones, less than 85% of them found once; the top ten carry around a sixth. Sequenced sample: peripheral blood. All receptors come from a man in his fifties or sixties with acute or convalescent COVID-19.

The chain couples TRBV19 to TRBJ2-2, with 10 bases fitting TRBD2. CDR3 length equals 15 residues. The junction had 7 bases not matched to a gene; V was cut back by 9 bases and J by 3 bases. The V gene's germline CDR1 is LNHDA and CDR2 SQIVND (reference sequence). CDR3 DNA sequence: TGTGCCAGCCGAACTAGCGGGACTTACACCGGGGAGCTGTTTTTT. The encoded protein is CASRTSGTYTGELFF.

The DNA of the CDR3 is TGTGCCAGAGGGCAACAGGGGACTAGCGGGAGCTCCTACGAGCAGTACTTC. This gives the protein CARGQQGTSGSSYEQYF. The chain employs TRBV21-1 and TRBJ2-7; the tabulated D call, TRBD2, remains unverified against the DNA. TRBV21-1 is tagged as a pseudogene. This CDR3 contains 17 residues.

The V and J genes are TRBV2 and TRBJ2-3; TRBD2 might be the D (5 bases). The V end was cut by 8 bases, the J end by 1 base, with 25 bases between. Per the germline V gene, CDR1 is SNHLY and CDR2 is FYNNEI. This CDR3 has 18 amino acids. Here the CDR3 DNA reads TGTGCCAGCCTAGGCGAGCAGGACCCTAGCTTAGGCACAGATACGCAGTATTTT. Protein sequence: CASLGEQDPSLGTDTQYF. The full variable domain, its missing parts supplied by reference TRBV2 and TRBJ2-3, is EPEVTQTPSHQVTQMGQEVILRCVPISNHLYFYWYRQILGQKVEFLVSFYNNEISEKSEIFDDQFSVERPDGSNFTLKIRSTKLEDSAMYFCASLGEQDPSLGTDTQYFGPGTRLTVL.

The rearrangement joins TRBV4-1 to TRBJ2-3; weak D call: TRBD2 (6 bases). Germline CDR1 and CDR2: MGHRA and YSYEKL. V was cut by 0 bases and J by 2 bases, with 18 bases left in between. The CDR3 totals 18 residues. CDR3 bases: TGCGCCAGCAGCCAAGAAGGTGGGGGGTGGGCGGTCACAGATACGCAGTATTTT. It codes for CASSQEGGGWAVTDTQYF.

This clone was counted a few times. The chain recombines TRBV4-2 with TRBJ1-2; D remains ambiguous. Germline V gives CDR1 LGHNA, CDR2 YNFKEQ. V lost 4 bases to trimming and J lost 6 bases, with 18 bases between them. The CDR3 has 15 amino acids. The CDR3 sequence is CASSLSPSEKNGYTF. The DNA of the CDR3 is TGTGCCAGCAGCCTGAGCCCGTCCGAGAAAAATGGCTACACCTTC.

The chain is built from TRBV5-6 and TRBJ1-1; a possible D gene is TRBD1 (5 bases). V dropped 2 bases and J dropped 5 bases, with 13 bases sitting between them. This CDR3 is built from 14 residues. CDR1 SGHDT and CDR2 YYEEEE come from the germline V gene. CDR3 nucleotide sequence: TGTGCCAGCAGCTTACCGGGGGATGTGACTGAAGCTTTCTTT. Its translation is CASSLPGDVTEAFF.

This rearrangement joins TRBV7-9 to TRBJ2-7; D not resolved. Germline V gene sequence: CDR1 SEHNR, CDR2 FQNEAQ (reference sequence). Trimming left V 3 bases short and J 7 bases short, with 7 bases between. The CDR3 length is 11 residues. CDR3 sequence (DNA): TGTGCCAGCAGCTTTATGGCAGAGCAGTACTTC. Residues: CASSFMAEQYF.

The CDR3 region has the DNA TGTGCCAGCAGTTACTCGGGAGGGGGGGATACGCAGTATTTT. Protein product: CASSYSGGGDTQYF. The chain uses TRBV6-5 and TRBJ2-3; tentative D call: TRBD2 (7 bases). The length of the CDR3 is 14 residues. Germline lookup yields CDR1 MNHEY and CDR2 SVGAGI. Trimming pared 0 bases from V and 6 bases from J, leaving 10 bases between.

CDR3 in amino acids: CASSFPRSGDGYTF. The CDR3, as DNA: TGCGCCAGCAGTTTTCCCCGTTCGGGGGACGGCTACACCTTC. The V gene is TRBV10-2, the J gene TRBJ1-2; D perhaps matches TRBD1 (5 bases). Trimming stripped 5 bases from V and 8 bases from J, with 18 bases between. CDR3 length: 14 amino acids. Germline V gene lookup returns CDR1 WSHSY and CDR2 SAAADI.